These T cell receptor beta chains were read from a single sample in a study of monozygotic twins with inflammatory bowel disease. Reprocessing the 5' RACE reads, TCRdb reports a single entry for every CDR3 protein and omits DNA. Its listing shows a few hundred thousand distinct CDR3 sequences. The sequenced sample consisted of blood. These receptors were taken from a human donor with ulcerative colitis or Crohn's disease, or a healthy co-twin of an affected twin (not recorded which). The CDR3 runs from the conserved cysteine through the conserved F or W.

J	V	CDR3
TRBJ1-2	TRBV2	CASSEAAEGEDYGYTF
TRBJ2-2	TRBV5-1	CASSSRGTGNTGELFF
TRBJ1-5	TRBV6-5	CASSYSPGGPQHF
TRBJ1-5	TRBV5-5	CASSGQGEQPQHF
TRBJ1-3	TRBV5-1	CASSFSVLGALDTIYF
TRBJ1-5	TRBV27	CASSPYSNQPQHF
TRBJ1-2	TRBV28	CASSLVSVSGGYTF
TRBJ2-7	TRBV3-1	CASSPPRRLYEQYF
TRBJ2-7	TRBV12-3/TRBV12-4	CASSNRGTGGAYEQYF
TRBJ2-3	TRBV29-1	CSVSGLAGGPSDTQYF
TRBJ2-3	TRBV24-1	CATSDPGVDTQYF
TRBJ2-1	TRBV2	CASSVSRNNEQFF
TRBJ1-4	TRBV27	CASSYTRGGEKLFF
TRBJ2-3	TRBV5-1	CASSETGPSTDTQYF
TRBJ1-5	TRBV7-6	CASSKQGDQPQHF
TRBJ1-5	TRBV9	CASSVGTGLGNQPQHF
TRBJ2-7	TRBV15	CATSPGQSSYEQYF
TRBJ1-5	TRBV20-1	CSARDRDTYSNQPQHF
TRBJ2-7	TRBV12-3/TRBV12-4	CASSLLTDAPADF
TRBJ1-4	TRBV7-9	CASSSIGTANEKLFF
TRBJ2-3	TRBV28	CASSSIPTSGGARYTQYF
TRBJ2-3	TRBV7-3	CASSPTSDRGTDTQYF
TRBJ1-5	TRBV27	CASSRDRGRDQPQHF
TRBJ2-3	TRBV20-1	CSAPQVGRTDTQYF
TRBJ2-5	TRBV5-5	CASSWRLAVSGGETQYF
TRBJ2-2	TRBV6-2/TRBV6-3	CASSYGRGGVTGELFF
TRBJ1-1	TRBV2	CASSRREGAFF
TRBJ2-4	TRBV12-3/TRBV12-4	CASGTDRFWGNIQYF
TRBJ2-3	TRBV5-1	CASSSQGDGTDTQYF
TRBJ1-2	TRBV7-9	CASSSRGDYGYTF
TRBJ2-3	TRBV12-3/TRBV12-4	CASTLGLAGVDTQYF
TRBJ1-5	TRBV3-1	CASSQVYQASNQPQHF
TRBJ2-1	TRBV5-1	CASTDGYNEQFF
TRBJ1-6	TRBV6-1	CASSVTGTKNSPLHF
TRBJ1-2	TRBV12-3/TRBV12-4	CASSLSWTGNYGYTF
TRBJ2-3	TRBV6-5	CASSYSMSGVGVDTQYF
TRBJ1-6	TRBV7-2	CASSPHGYNSPLHF
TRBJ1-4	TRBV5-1	CASSSQGAANEKLFF
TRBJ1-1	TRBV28	CASSAGGPHTEAFF
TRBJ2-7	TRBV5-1	CASSLAPGFYEQYF
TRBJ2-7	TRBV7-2	CASSLALGGGREQYF
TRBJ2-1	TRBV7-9	CASQPFWGGASYNEQFF
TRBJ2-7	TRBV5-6	CASSSYFYEQYF
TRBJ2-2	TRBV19	CASSPDSGAGELFF
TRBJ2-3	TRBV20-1	CSAGGTSGDPDTQYF
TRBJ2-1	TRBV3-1	CASSQPYSSSYNEQFF
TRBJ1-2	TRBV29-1	CSVDTYLGYGYTF
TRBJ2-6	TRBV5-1	CASKLTNYEVLSSGANVLTF
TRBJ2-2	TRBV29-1	CSVAAWGQFGGELFF
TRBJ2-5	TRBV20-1	CSARDQGGAGETQYF
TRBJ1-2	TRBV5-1	CASSLMGGTTNYGYTF
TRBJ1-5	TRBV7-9	CASSLVVQERVDQPQHF